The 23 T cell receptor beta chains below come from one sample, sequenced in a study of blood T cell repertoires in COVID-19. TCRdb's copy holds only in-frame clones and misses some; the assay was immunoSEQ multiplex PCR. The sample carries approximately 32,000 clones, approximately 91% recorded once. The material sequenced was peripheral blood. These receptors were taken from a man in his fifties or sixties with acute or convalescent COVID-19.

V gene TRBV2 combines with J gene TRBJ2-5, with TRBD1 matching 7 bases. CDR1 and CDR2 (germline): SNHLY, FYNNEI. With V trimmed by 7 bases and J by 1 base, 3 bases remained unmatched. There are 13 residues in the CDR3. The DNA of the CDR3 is TGTGCCAGCAATGACAGGGTCCAAGAGACCCAGTACTTC. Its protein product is CASNDRVQETQYF.

The CDR3 here is CASSSSSGPAYEQYF. CDR3 coding DNA: TGTGCCAGCAGCTCCTCTAGCGGACCTGCCTACGAGCAGTACTTC. This rearrangement joins TRBV7-2 to TRBJ2-7; TRBD2 agrees at 7 bases. Trimming cost V 4 bases and J 2 bases; bases outside gene matches: 8. Germline V gives CDR1 SGHTA, CDR2 FQGNSA. The CDR3 is made up of 15 amino acids.

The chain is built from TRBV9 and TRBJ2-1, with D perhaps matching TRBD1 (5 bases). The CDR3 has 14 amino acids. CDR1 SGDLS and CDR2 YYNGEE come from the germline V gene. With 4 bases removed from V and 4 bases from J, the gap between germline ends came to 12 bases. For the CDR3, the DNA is TGTGCCAGCAGCCCACTGACAGCTTACAATGAGCAGTTCTTC. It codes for CASSPLTAYNEQFF.

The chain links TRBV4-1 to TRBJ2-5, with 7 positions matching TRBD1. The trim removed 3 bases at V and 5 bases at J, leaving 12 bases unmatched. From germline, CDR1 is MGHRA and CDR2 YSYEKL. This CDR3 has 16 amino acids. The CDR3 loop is CASSHAETGYLETQYF. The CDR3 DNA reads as TGCGCCAGCAGCCACGCCGAGACAGGGTATCTCGAGACCCAGTACTTC.

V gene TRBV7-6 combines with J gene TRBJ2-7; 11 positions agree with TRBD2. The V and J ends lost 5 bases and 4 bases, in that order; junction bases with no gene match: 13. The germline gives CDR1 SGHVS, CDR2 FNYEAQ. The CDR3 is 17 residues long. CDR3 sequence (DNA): TGTGCCAGCAGCCAGGGTTTAGCGGGGGGGAAGTTTTACGAGCAGTACTTC. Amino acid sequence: CASSQGLAGGKFYEQYF.

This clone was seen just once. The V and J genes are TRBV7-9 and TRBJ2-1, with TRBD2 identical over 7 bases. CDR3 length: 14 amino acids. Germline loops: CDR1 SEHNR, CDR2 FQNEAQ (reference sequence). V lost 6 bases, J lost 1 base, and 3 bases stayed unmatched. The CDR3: CASSSGLSYNEQFF. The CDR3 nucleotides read TGTGCCAGCAGTTCGGGACTATCCTACAATGAGCAGTTCTTC.

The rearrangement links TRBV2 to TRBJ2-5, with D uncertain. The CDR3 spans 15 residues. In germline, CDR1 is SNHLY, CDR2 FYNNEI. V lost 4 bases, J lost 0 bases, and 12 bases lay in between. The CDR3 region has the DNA TGTGCCAGCAGTGTGAACTCACTGAACCAAGAGACCCAGTACTTC. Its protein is CASSVNSLNQETQYF.

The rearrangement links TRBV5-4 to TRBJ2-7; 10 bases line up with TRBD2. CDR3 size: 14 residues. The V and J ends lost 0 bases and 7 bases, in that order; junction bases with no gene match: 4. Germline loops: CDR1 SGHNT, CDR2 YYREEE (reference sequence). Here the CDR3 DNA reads TGTGCCAGCAGCTTGGCTAGCGGGAGAGGTGAGCAGTACGTC. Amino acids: CASSLASGRGEQYV.

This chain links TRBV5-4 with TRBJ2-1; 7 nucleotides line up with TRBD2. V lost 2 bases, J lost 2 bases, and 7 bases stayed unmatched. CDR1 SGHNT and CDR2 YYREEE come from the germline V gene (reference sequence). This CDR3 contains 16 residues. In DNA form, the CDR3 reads TGTGCCAGCAGCTTAAGGCGGCTAGCGGCCTACAATGAGCAGTTCTTC. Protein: CASSLRRLAAYNEQFF.

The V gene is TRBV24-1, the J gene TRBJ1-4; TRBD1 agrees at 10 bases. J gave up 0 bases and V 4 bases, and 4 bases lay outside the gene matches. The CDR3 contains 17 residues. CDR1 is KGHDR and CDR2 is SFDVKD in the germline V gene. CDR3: CATSDPGQGATNEKLFF. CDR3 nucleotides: TGTGCCACCAGTGACCCCGGACAGGGGGCAACTAATGAAAAACTGTTTTTT.

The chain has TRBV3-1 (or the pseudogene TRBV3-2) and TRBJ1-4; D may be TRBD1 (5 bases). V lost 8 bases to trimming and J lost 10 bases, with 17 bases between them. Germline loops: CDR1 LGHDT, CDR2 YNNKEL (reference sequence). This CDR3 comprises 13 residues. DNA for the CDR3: TGTGCCAGCGGGACTAGGGTGAGGGGAAAACTGTTTTTT. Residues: CASGTRVRGKLFF.

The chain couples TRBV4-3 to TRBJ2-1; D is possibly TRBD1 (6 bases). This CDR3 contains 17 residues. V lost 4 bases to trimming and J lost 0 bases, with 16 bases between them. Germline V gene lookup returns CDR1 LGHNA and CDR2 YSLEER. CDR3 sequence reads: CASSLTFTGNSYNEQFF. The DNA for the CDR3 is TGCGCCAGCAGCCTTACTTTCACAGGGAACTCCTACAATGAGCAGTTCTTC.

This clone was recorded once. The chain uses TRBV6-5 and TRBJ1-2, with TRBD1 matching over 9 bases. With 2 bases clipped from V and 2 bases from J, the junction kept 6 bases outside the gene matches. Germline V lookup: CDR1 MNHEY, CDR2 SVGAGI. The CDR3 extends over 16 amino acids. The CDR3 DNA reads TGTGCCAGCAGTTACCCCCTTACAGGGGGCAACTATGGCTACACCTTC. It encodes CASSYPLTGGNYGYTF.

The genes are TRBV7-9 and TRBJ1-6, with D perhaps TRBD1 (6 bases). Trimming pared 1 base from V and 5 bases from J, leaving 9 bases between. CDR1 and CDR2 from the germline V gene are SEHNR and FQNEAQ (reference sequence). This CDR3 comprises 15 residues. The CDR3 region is CASSLVGGDNSPLHF. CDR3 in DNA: TGTGCCAGCAGCTTAGTAGGGGGGGATAATTCACCCCTCCACTTT.

CDR3 region: CASSPGQGIGNQPQHF. DNA of the CDR3: TGTGCCAGCTCACCGGGACAGGGAATTGGCAATCAGCCCCAGCATTTT. The chain recombines TRBV18 with TRBJ1-5; 9 bases match TRBD1. The CDR3 spans 16 residues. V lost 3 bases to trimming and J lost 2 bases; unmatched junction nucleotides: 5. The germline V gene has CDR1 KGHSH and CDR2 LQKENI.

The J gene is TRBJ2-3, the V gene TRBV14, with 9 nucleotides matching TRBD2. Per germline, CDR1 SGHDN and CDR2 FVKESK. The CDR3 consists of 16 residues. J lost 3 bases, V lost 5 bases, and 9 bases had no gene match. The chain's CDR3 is CASSVIAGVITDTQYF. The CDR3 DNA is TGTGCCAGCAGCGTCATAGCGGGAGTTATAACAGATACGCAGTATTTT.

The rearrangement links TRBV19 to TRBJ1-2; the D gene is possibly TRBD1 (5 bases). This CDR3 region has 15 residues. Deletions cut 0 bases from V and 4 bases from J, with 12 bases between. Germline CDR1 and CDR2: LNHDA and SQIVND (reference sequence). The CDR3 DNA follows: TGTGCCAGTAGTATAGACAAGGGGCAGGGCTATGGCTACACCTTC. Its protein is CASSIDKGQGYGYTF.

The CDR3 DNA is TGCGCCAGCGCCAGGCGCGGGAGGGTCCACGAGCAGTACGTC. This encodes CASARRGRVHEQYV. V gene TRBV10-2 combines with J gene TRBJ2-7, with 9 bases fitting TRBD2. The CDR3 has 14 amino acids. Looked up from germline, CDR1 is WSHSY and CDR2 is SAAADI. J lost 5 bases, V lost 8 bases, and 10 bases had no gene match.

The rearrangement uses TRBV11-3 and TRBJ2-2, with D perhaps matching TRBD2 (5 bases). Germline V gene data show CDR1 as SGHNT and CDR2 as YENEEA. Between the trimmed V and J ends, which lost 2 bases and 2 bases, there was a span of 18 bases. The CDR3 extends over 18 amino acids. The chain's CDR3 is CASSLQALGEKNTGELFF. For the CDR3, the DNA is TGTGCCAGCAGCTTACAGGCCCTCGGGGAGAAAAACACCGGGGAGCTGTTTTTT.

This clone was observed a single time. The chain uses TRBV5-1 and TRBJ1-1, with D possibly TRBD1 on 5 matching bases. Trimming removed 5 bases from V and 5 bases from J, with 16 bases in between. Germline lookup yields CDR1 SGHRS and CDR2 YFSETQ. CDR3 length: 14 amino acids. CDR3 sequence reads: CASSGGGGRTEAFF. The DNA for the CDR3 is TGCGCCAGCAGTGGGGGAGGAGGAAGGACTGAAGCTTTCTTT.

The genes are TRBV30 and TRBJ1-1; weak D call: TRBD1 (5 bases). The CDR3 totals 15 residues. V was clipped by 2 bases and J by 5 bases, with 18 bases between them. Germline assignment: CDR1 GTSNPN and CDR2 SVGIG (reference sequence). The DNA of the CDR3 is TGTGCCTGGAGTCTCGACGGGGGAGGGGTTACTGAAGCTTTCTTT. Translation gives CAWSLDGGGVTEAFF. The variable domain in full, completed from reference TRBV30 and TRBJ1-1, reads SQTIHQWPATLVQPVGSPLSLECTVEGTSNPNLYWYRQAAGRGLQLLFYSVGIGQISSEVPQNLSASRPQDRQFILSSKKLLLSDSGFYLCAWSLDGGGVTEAFFGQGTRLTVV.

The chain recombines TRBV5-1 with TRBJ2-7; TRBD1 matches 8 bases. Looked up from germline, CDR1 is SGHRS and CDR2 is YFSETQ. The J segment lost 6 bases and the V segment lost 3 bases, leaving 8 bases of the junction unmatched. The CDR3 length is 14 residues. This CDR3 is CASSSGTGLGEQYF. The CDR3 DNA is TGCGCCAGCAGCTCTGGGACAGGTCTCGGCGAGCAGTACTTC.

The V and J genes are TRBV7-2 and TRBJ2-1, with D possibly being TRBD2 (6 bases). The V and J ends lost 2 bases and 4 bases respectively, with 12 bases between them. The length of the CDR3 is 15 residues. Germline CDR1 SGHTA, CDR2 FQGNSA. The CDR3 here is CASSLRRDNYNEQFF. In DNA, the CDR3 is TGTGCCAGCAGCTTAAGGCGGGATAATTACAATGAGCAGTTCTTC.